Listed below are T cell receptor beta chains from one sample, sequenced in a study of post-analysis software for immune sequencing data. TCRdb reprocessed the PCR reads with MiXCR, giving one entry per CDR3 protein. The data show some 500,000 distinct CDR3 sequences, with roughly 46% seen just once and 9.5% to 13% held by the top ten. Specimen: blood. Receptors originate from a girl under 18 with multiple sclerosis. Both conserved end residues are part of each CDR3. The order of the fields is clone size, V gene, J gene, D gene, CDR3 protein, CDR3 DNA. D genes are given only for firm matches. Expanded clones are given a class, and other clones once, few, many or no size at all.

-	TRBV12-3/TRBV12-4	TRBJ1-2	-	CASGHGGQSYGYTF	TGTGCCAGCGGTCACGGCGGACAGTCCTATGGCTACACCTTC
-	TRBV29-1	TRBJ2-7	-	CSVGQFYEQYF	TGCAGCGTCGGACAGTTCTACGAGCAGTACTTC
-	TRBV6-2/TRBV6-3	TRBJ2-5	-	CASKPSGTSGEQYF	TGTGCCAGCAAGCCGTCGGGGACATCGGGTGAGCAGTACTTC
few	TRBV7-6	TRBJ2-3	TRBD2	CASSSTPAAGGPLGGDTQYF	TGTGCCAGCAGCTCAACCCCCGCCGCGGGAGGGCCATTAGGGGGAGATACGCAGTATTTT
-	TRBV12-3/TRBV12-4	TRBJ2-1	TRBD1	CASRTTDRGRYNEQFF	TGTGCCAGCAGGACCACGGATAGGGGGCGATACAATGAGCAGTTCTTC
once	TRBV7-9	TRBJ1-2	-	CASSFLRANGYTF	TGTGCCAGCAGCTTCCTCAGGGCGAATGGCTACACCTTC
-	TRBV5-1	TRBJ2-3	-	CASTGNRGTNTDTQYF	TGCGCCAGCACCGGCAATCGGGGAACTAACACAGATACGCAGTATTTT
-	TRBV7-3	TRBJ2-1	-	CASSAQGNLYNEQFF	TGTGCCAGCAGCGCGCAGGGTAACCTATACAATGAGCAGTTCTTC
-	TRBV7-9	TRBJ2-3	TRBD1	CASSLGTGLNLSTDTQYF	TGTGCCAGCAGCCTCGGGACAGGCCTAAACCTTAGCACAGATACGCAGTATTTT
-	TRBV10-3	TRBJ2-4	-	CAISGGGVAKNIQYF	TGTGCCATCAGTGGGGGTGGCGTAGCCAAAAACATTCAGTACTTC
few	TRBV12-3/TRBV12-4	TRBJ2-1	-	CASSLTTSYNEQFF	TGTGCCAGCAGTTTAACGACTTCCTACAATGAGCAGTTCTTC
few	TRBV20-1	TRBJ2-7	-	CSASPGGPKGEQYF	TGCAGTGCTAGTCCTGGAGGGCCCAAGGGCGAGCAGTACTTC
-	TRBV5-1	TRBJ2-2	-	CASSRTNMNTGELFF	TGCGCCAGCAGCAGGACAAACATGAACACCGGGGAGCTGTTTTTT
-	TRBV28	TRBJ1-6	-	CASQGDLNSPLHF	TGTGCCAGCCAAGGGGATTTAAATTCACCCCTCCACTTT
-	TRBV6-2/TRBV6-3	TRBJ1-5	-	CASNLYSNQPQHF	TGTGCCAGCAACCTTTATAGCAATCAGCCCCAGCATTTT
-	TRBV7-9	TRBJ2-3	-	CASSLLGVVGTDTQYF	TGTGCCAGCAGCTTATTAGGCGTGGTGGGCACAGATACGCAGTATTTT
-	TRBV4-1	TRBJ2-3	-	CASSQFAPSAHRTDTQYF	TGCGCCAGCAGCCAATTCGCTCCTAGCGCCCATCGAACAGATACGCAGTATTTT
few	TRBV7-2	TRBJ2-5	TRBD2	CASSSGLAGVWGETQYF	TGTGCCAGCAGCTCAGGACTAGCGGGAGTGTGGGGGGAGACCCAGTACTTC
-	TRBV18	TRBJ2-1	TRBD1	CASSPPVGQGLSERSNEQFF	TGTGCCAGCTCACCACCGGTGGGACAGGGGCTCTCTGAGCGGAGCAATGAGCAGTTCTTC
-	TRBV18	TRBJ2-1	TRBD2	CASSRGTSGRTYNEQFF	TGTGCCAGCTCTAGGGGGACTAGCGGACGGACCTACAATGAGCAGTTCTTC
-	TRBV28	TRBJ1-2	-	CASSRTTGLYGYTF	TGTGCCAGCAGTCGGACAACTGGGCTCTATGGCTACACCTTC
-	TRBV5-1	TRBJ2-1	TRBD2	CASSIGLAGYNEQFF	TGCGCCAGCAGCATAGGACTAGCGGGATACAATGAGCAGTTCTTC
-	TRBV20-1	TRBJ2-5	TRBD2	CSASIAGRETQYF	TGCAGTGCCAGCATAGCGGGAAGGGAGACCCAGTACTTC
few	TRBV4-1	TRBJ2-7	TRBD1	CASSRGTGEYEQYF	TGCGCCAGCAGCCGCGGGACAGGGGAGTACGAGCAGTACTTC
-	TRBV4-3	TRBJ2-2	TRBD1	CASSLRTGGGNLNTGELFF	TGCGCCAGCAGCCTCCGGACAGGGGGGGGGAATTTGAACACCGGGGAGCTGTTTTTT
few	TRBV6-5	TRBJ2-5	TRBD2	CASSYSTPLAGAGETQYF	TGTGCCAGCAGTTACTCGACCCCTTTGGCGGGAGCCGGGGAGACCCAGTACTTC
-	TRBV20-1	TRBJ2-1	-	CSAGMRSGVPGEQFF	TGCAGTGCTGGGATGAGGTCAGGGGTACCGGGTGAGCAGTTCTTC
-	TRBV7-2	TRBJ2-7	TRBD1	CASSLTGTGSAEQYF	TGTGCCAGCAGCTTGACCGGGACAGGGTCCGCCGAGCAGTACTTC
-	TRBV10-2	TRBJ2-1	-	CASSVSVSEKTQFF	TGCGCCAGCAGTGTTTCAGTATCCGAGAAGACCCAGTTCTTC
-	TRBV20-1	TRBJ2-3	TRBD2	CSARRLAEPTDTQYF	TGCAGTGCCAGACGACTAGCGGAGCCCACAGATACGCAGTATTTT
-	TRBV6-1	TRBJ1-5	-	CASILGWTENQPQHF	TGTGCCAGCATTCTCGGGTGGACAGAGAATCAGCCCCAGCATTTT
many	TRBV29-1	TRBJ2-7	TRBD2	CSFMLAGEGEQYF	TGCAGCTTTATGTTAGCGGGAGAGGGCGAGCAGTACTTC